The clone carrying this TCR beta chain was observed a few times. Its antigen is unidentified. V was pared by 7 bases and J by 5 bases, with 8 bases between. The CDR3 has 11 residues. The germline gives CDR1 SNHLY, CDR2 FYNNEI. About 30,000 T cell genomes (around 190 ng DNA) went into each sorted-subset replicate. Clones were read by immunoSEQ multiplex PCR, and TCRdb kept only the in-frame ones, dropping some. Among hundreds of thousands of clones listed, around 67% were seen once. The record originates from a study of shared clonotypes between healthy human individuals. Notes on the study in general: Represented diversity (both genetic and exposure-history) was limited by the small number of donors.

This clonotype was obtained from a man aged 25 to 40 in good health. Sequencing used memory CD4+ T cells sorted from blood. Subset noted: CD45RA-negative fraction. This chain uses TRBV2 with TRBJ2-5; a weak D match, TRBD2 (5 bases). The CDR3 DNA reads as TGTGCCAGCACGGGGATGGAGACCCAGTACTTC. Its translation: CASTGMETQYF.